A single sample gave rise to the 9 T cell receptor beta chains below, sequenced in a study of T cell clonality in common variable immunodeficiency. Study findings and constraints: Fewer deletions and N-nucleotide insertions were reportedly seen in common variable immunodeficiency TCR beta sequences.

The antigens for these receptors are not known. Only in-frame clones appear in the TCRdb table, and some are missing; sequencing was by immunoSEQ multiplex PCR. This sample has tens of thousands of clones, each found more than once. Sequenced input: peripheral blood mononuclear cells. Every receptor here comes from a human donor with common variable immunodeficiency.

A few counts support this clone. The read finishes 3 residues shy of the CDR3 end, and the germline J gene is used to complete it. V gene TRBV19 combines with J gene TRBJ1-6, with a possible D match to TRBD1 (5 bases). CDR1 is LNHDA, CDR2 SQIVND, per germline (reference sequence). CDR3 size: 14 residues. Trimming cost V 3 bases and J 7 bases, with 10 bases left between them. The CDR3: CASSIRTPNSPLHF. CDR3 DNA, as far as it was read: TGTGCCAGTAGTATTCGGACACCCAATTCACCC.

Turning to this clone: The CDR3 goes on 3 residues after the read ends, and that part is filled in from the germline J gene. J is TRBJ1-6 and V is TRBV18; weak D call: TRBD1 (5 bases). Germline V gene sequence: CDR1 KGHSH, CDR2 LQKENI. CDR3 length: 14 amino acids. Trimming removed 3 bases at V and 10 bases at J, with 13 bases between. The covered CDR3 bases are TGTGCCAGCTCACCGGCAGGGATCGGGTCACCC. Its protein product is CASSPAGIGSP. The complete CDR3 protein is CASSPAGIGSPLHF.

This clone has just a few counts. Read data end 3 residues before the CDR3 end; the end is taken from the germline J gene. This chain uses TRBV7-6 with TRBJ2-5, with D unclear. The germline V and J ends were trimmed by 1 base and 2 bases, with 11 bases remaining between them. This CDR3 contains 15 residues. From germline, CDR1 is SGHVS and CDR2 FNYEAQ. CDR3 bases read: TGTGCCAGCAGCTTAGGTGTTTCACTTCAAGAGACC. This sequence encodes CASSLGVSLQET. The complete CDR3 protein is CASSLGVSLQETQYF.

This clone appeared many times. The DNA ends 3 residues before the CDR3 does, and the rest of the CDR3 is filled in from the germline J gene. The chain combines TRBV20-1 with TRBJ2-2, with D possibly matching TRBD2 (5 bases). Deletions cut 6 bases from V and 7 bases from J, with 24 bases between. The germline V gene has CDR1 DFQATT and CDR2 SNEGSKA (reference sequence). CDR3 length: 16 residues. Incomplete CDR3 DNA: TGCAGTGCGGCCCCCCGGGGAATCTCCTTCGGCGGGGAG. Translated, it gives CSAAPRGISFGGE. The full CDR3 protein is CSAAPRGISFGGELFF.

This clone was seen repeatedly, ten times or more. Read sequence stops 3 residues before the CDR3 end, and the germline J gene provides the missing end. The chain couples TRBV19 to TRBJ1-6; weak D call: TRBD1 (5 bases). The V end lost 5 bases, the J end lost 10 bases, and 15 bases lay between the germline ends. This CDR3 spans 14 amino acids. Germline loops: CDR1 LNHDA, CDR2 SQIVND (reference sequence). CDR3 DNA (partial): TGTGCCAGTAGTCGGGAAGGGGCGAGGTCACCC. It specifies CASSREGARSP. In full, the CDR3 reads CASSREGARSPLHF.

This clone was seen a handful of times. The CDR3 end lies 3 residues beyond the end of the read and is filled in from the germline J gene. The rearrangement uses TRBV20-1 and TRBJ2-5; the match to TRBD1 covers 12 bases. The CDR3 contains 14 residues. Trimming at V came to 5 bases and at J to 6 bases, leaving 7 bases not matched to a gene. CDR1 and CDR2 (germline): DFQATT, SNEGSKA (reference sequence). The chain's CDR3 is CSASRDRGPKTQYF. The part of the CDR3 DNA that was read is TGCAGTGCTTCCCGGGACAGGGGGCCTAAGACC.

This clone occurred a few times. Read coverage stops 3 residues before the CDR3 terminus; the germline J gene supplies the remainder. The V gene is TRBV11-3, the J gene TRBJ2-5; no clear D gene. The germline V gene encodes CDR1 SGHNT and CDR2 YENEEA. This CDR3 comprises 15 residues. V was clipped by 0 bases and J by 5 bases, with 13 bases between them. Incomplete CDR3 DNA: TGTGCCAGCAGCTTAGATATGTCAGGCAGCGAGACC. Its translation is CASSLDMSGSET. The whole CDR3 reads CASSLDMSGSETQYF.

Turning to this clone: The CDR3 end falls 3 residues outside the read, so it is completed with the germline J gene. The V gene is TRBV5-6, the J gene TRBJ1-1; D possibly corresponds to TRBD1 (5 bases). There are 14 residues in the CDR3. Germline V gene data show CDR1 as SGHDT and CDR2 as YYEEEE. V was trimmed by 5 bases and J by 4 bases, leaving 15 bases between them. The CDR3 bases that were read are TGTGCCAGCAGTCCAGTGAGGGGTAGCACTGAA. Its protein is CASSPVRGSTE. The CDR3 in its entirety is CASSPVRGSTEAFF.

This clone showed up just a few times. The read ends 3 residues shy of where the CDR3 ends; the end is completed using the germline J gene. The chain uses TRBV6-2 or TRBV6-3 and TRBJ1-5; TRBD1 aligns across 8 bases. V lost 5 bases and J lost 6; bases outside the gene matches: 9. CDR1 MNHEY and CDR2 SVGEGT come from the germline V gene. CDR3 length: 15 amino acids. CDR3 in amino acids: CASSRTQGASQPQHF. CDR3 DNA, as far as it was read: TGTGCCAGCAGTCGCACCCAGGGGGCCAGTCAGCCC.